Each of the 10 T cell receptor beta chains below was sequenced from the same sample in a study of OX40 agonist ivuxolimab in advanced cancers. The assay was immunoSEQ multiplex PCR, and TCRdb's table has in-frame clones only and misses some. This table holds about 60,000 clones, about nine tenths found once. This specimen consisted of CD4+ or CD8+ T cells sorted from blood, obtained in a trial of the OX40 agonist ivuxolimab. The receptors were gathered from an adult with an advanced solid tumor such as melanoma, head and neck, liver or kidney cancer.

This sequence joins TRBV6-6 and TRBJ2-1; TRBD2 matches 15 bases. Unmatched junction bases numbered 3, after V lost 6 bases and J lost 9 bases. Germline V gene lookup returns CDR1 MNHNY and CDR2 SVGAGI (reference sequence). The CDR3 covers 14 residues. The CDR3, as DNA: TGTGCCAGCAGGGGACTAGCGGGAGGCGGTGAGCAGTTCTTC. This translates into CASRGLAGGGEQFF.

This rearrangement joins TRBV11-2 to TRBJ1-1; D call uncertain. Trimming stripped 5 bases from V and 11 bases from J, with 18 bases between. Germline assignment: CDR1 SGHAT and CDR2 FQNNGV. The CDR3 sequence is 13 residues long. This CDR3 is CASSKHDLPFAFF. CDR3 sequence (DNA): TGTGCCAGCAGCAAGCACGACCTTCCCTTCGCTTTCTTT.

The CDR3 reads CASSLSPGTGTEAFF. The DNA of the CDR3 is TGTGCCAGCAGCTTAAGTCCCGGGACAGGAACTGAAGCTTTCTTT. The V gene is TRBV7-9, the J gene TRBJ1-1, with 8 bases that match TRBD1. Germline trimming cut 2 bases from V and 5 bases from J; bases unmatched to any gene: 7. CDR1 is SEHNR, CDR2 FQNEAQ, per germline (reference sequence). CDR3 length equals 15 residues.

The chain recombines TRBV28 with TRBJ1-2; 10 bases match TRBD1. V was clipped by 6 bases and J by 8 bases; unmatched bases: 9. This CDR3 contains 14 residues. CDR1 and CDR2 from the germline V gene are MDHEN and SYDVKM. The DNA for the CDR3 is TGTGCCAGCAGGACGACAGGGGGCGGAAGGGGCTACACCTTC. Translation: CASRTTGGGRGYTF.

This rearrangement joins TRBV18 to TRBJ1-1; D unclear. Germline CDR1 KGHSH, CDR2 LQKENI. V lost 6 bases and J 10 bases, leaving 21 bases between the germline ends. The CDR3 extends over 14 amino acids. CDR3 protein: CASSIESQAHVAFF. CDR3 nucleotide sequence: TGTGCCAGCTCCATCGAAAGCCAGGCCCATGTAGCTTTCTTT.

The J gene is TRBJ1-1, the V gene TRBV4-1; D is unresolved. The CDR3 consists of 16 residues. Germline V lookup: CDR1 MGHRA, CDR2 YSYEKL. V lost 2 bases and J 3 bases, leaving 16 bases between the germline ends. CDR3 residues: CASSQPFREDHTEAFF. The CDR3, as DNA: TGCGCCAGCAGCCAACCATTTAGGGAGGATCACACTGAAGCTTTCTTT.

The chain couples TRBV30 to TRBJ1-2; D gene uncertain. The V gene's germline CDR1 is GTSNPN and CDR2 SVGIG (reference sequence). This CDR3 has 13 residues. Trimming stripped 2 bases from V and 8 bases from J, with 15 bases between. The CDR3 protein is CAWSPLSSWGYTF. The CDR3 DNA follows: TGTGCCTGGAGTCCTCTCTCCTCTTGGGGCTACACCTTC.

The chain links TRBV30 to TRBJ2-2; D remains ambiguous. With 4 bases removed from V and 1 base from J, the gap between germline ends came to 10 bases. Germline CDR1 GTSNPN, CDR2 SVGIG (reference sequence). The CDR3 loop spans 14 amino acids. CDR3 sequence reads: CAWTETGNTGELFF. The DNA of the CDR3 is TGTGCCTGGACTGAGACTGGGAACACCGGGGAGCTGTTTTTT.

The chain carries TRBV19 and TRBJ2-1; 9 bases map to TRBD1. The V gene end was trimmed by 3 bases and the J gene end by 2 bases; junction bases not matched to a gene: 5. CDR3 length: 16 residues. The germline V gene has CDR1 LNHDA and CDR2 SQIVND (reference sequence). The CDR3 here is CASSMEQGAPYNEQFF. CDR3 in DNA: TGTGCCAGTAGTATGGAACAGGGGGCCCCCTACAATGAGCAGTTCTTC.

Remarks on this clone: Its ends do not fully match the called genes, so a read error is possible. The chain recombines TRBV7-7 with TRBJ2-7; no clear D. Germline CDR1 SSHAT, CDR2 FNYEAQ (reference sequence). This CDR3 region has 13 residues. The CDR3 loop is CASSLKGTYEQYF. DNA of the CDR3: TGTGCTAGCAGCTTAAAAGGCACCTACGAGCAGTACTTC.